The clone carrying this T cell receptor beta chain has just a few counts. Its antigen is unidentified. Within the sample, other DNA sequences also encode this same CDR3. This record belongs to a study of beta chain features in type 1 diabetes. Study-level findings and limits: Type 1 diabetes patients had TCRB CDR3s that were shorter (moderately but significantly so) in all four CD4+ subsets.

Reverse transcription of all isolated RNA meant that expressed TCRB transcripts were sequenced. Some clones are missing from TCRdb's copy, which holds only in-frame ones; the method was immunoSEQ multiplex PCR. The sample holds fewer than 200,000 clones, around 10% seen once. The CDR3 extends over 14 amino acids. Germline CDR1 is MNHNY and CDR2 is SVGAGI (reference sequence). V shed 2 bases, J shed 2 bases, and the junction held 1 base outside the gene matches. The V call is TRBV6-6, the J call TRBJ2-7, with 9 bases matching TRBD1. The source is a man younger than 45 with type 1 diabetes. The sample was central memory CD4+ T cells from blood. The CDR3 reads CASSYGQGTYEQYF. Here the CDR3 DNA reads TGTGCCAGCAGTTACGGACAGGGGACCTACGAGCAGTACTTC.